This TCR beta chain was observed in a study of tumor-infiltrating lymphocytes in primary liver carcinoma. Study background: The patients included men and women who were aged 30 to 69 years.

The study's findings and limits: Tumor region pairs outstripped tumor-adjacent and tumor-blood pairs in overlap. Compared with blood, tumor repertoires held significantly more in their top 250 clones.

V was shortened by 6 bases and J by 12 bases, with 15 bases between the two germline ends. There are 11 residues in the CDR3. Germline assignment: CDR1 SQVTM and CDR2 ANQGSEA. Note on this clonotype: What it recognizes is unknown.

The study co-extracted DNA and RNA from roughly 20-30 mg of unsorted bulk tissue. None of the patients had received treatment, and all had chronic HBV infection. The authors made TCR beta cDNA from about 500 ng total RNA with a constant-region primer. Sequencing libraries for TCR beta derived from three nested multiplex PCR rounds that used slightly modified ARM-PCR. Use of TRBV1-TRBV30 forward primers with a C-beta reverse primer characterized the first two PCR rounds, which lasted about 9 cycles each. MiXCR, run by TCRdb on the multiplex PCR reads, gives a single entry per CDR3 protein. Among 60,000 or so distinct CDR3 sequences listed, about two thirds were seen once.

The chain carries TRBV29-1 and TRBJ2-1; D unclear. The sequenced sample consisted of liver tumor tissue from sampling region 2. Subset indicated: tumor region T2, inferior pole. This sequence was found in a man aged 35 to 55 with primary liver carcinoma and hepatitis B virus infection. The DNA for the CDR3 is TGCAGCGTGAAATACGTACAGATGCAGTTCTTC. Translated, it gives CSVKYVQMQFF.